Following are 4 T cell receptor beta chains from one sample sequenced in a study of cytomegalovirus exposure and HLA in healthy donors. Use of 60 Vbeta and 13 Jbeta primers characterized the PCR. Clones were read by immunoSEQ multiplex PCR, and TCRdb kept only the in-frame ones, dropping some. The table shows 85,000 to 130,000 clones, with approximately 81% occurring only once. The sequencing input was PBMCs. The source of these receptors is a female donor in good health and CMV-seropositive.

The chain joins TRBV29-1 to TRBJ2-2, with TRBD2 matching 9 bases. The CDR3 length is 14 residues. The trim removed 4 bases at V and 6 bases at J, leaving 6 bases unmatched. Germline CDR1 reads SQVTM; CDR2 reads ANQGSEA. The DNA for the CDR3 is TGCAGCGTTGTTGCGGGACTAGCTTCCGGGGAGCTGTTTTTT. Its translation is CSVVAGLASGELFF.

V and J are TRBV9 and TRBJ2-1; D is undetermined. V was clipped by 3 bases and J by 6 bases, with 19 bases between them. Germline CDR1 and CDR2: SGDLS and YYNGEE. The CDR3 has 16 amino acids. The CDR3 sequence is CASSALDSAGVNEQFF. The CDR3 DNA follows: TGTGCCAGCAGCGCCCTCGACTCCGCTGGTGTCAATGAGCAGTTCTTC.

The chain uses TRBV27 and TRBJ2-7, with TRBD2 matching over 7 bases. Germline V CDR1 and CDR2: MNHEY, SMNVEV (reference sequence). After removal of 6 bases from V and 2 bases from J, the junction contained 13 bases not matched to a gene. CDR3 length equals 16 residues. CDR3 sequence: CASSPRYPSGAYEQYF. The CDR3 DNA reads TGTGCCAGCAGCCCACGATATCCTAGCGGAGCCTACGAGCAGTACTTC.

This clone has just one count. The chain carries TRBV19 and TRBJ1-2; TRBD1 is a possible D gene (6 bases). V was clipped by 1 base and J by 4 bases, with 16 bases between them. Germline V lookup: CDR1 LNHDA, CDR2 SQIVND (reference sequence). This CDR3 contains 16 residues. Here the CDR3 DNA reads TGTGCCAGTAGTATAGTGGGCACAGGGTCGGTCTATGGCTACACCTTC. Translating it yields CASSIVGTGSVYGYTF.